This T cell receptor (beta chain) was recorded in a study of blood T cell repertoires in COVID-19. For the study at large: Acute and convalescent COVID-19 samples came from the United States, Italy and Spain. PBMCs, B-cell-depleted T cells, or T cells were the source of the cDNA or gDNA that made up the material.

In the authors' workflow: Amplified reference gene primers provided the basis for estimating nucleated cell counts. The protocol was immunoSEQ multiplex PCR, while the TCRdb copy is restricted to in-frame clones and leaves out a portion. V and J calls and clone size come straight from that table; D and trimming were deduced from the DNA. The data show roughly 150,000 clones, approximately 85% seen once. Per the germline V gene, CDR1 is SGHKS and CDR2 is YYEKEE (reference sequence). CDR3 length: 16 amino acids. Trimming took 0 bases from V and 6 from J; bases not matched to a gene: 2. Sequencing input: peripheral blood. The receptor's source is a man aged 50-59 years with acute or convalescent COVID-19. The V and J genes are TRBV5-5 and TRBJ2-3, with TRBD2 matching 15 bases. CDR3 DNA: TGTGCCAGCAGCTTGGCTGGGACTAGCGGGGGGGATACGCAGTATTTT. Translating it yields CASSLAGTSGGDTQYF.